These T cell receptor beta chains were read from a single sample in a study of human T cells and chemical hapten exposure. TCRdb re-called the RACE reads with MiXCR, one entry per CDR3 protein. Of some 93,000 distinct CDR3 sequences detected, just under 9% appear once; the ten largest clones hold 2.9%. The source material was whole blood. All receptors come from a female donor in good health. Some clones in this sample may be carry-over from other donors' samples. CDR3s include the opening cysteine and the closing phenylalanine or tryptophan. A D gene is named only where the DNA matches it firmly. Size tells how often a clone was seen (once, few, many) or the class of an expanded clone, and some rows leave it out.

len	v_gene	abundance	j_gene	d_gene	CDR3aa	CDR3nt
15	TRBV6-6	few	TRBJ2-5	-	CASSYSRQDQETQYF	TGTGCCAGCAGTTACTCTCGGCAAGACCAAGAGACCCAGTACTTC
17	TRBV7-2	-	TRBJ2-7	-	CASSLAGLSSDPYEQYF	TGTGCCAGCAGCTTAGCGGGTCTATCTAGCGATCCCTACGAGCAGTACTTC
14	TRBV20-1	few	TRBJ2-3	TRBD2	CSARTSGNGNTQYF	TGCAGTGCTAGGACTAGCGGGAACGGGAATACGCAGTATTTT
15	TRBV5-5	few	TRBJ1-4	TRBD1	CASSLEGQGGEKLFF	TGTGCCAGCAGCTTGGAGGGACAGGGAGGAGAAAAACTGTTTTTT
15	TRBV9	many	TRBJ1-2	TRBD1	CASSVARTGGYGYTF	TGTGCCAGCAGCGTCGCCCGGACAGGGGGGTATGGCTACACCTTC
11	TRBV28	-	TRBJ2-3	-	CASGRRDTQYF	TGTGCCAGCGGCCGACGGGATACGCAGTATTTT
13	TRBV28	many	TRBJ2-3	-	CASRLLAGDTQYF	TGTGCCAGCAGGTTACTAGCTGGCGATACGCAGTATTTT
14	TRBV19	-	TRBJ2-1	-	CASSIGWAGNEQFF	TGTGCCAGTAGTATCGGCTGGGCCGGCAATGAGCAGTTCTTC
13	TRBV29-1	many	TRBJ1-2	TRBD1	CSVEESGGFGYTF	TGCAGCGTTGAAGAATCAGGGGGCTTTGGCTACACCTTC
15	TRBV9	-	TRBJ2-3	TRBD2	CASSASGTRTDTQYF	TGTGCCAGCAGCGCCAGCGGGACCCGCACAGATACGCAGTATTTT
14	TRBV5-1	many	TRBJ2-2	TRBD1	CASSLRGPTGELFF	TGCGCCAGCAGCTTAAGGGGGCCCACCGGGGAGCTGTTTTTT
14	TRBV6-5	few	TRBJ2-7	TRBD1	CASSEDRGSYEQYF	TGTGCCAGCAGTGAAGACAGGGGGTCATACGAGCAGTACTTC
16	TRBV25-1	-	TRBJ1-4	TRBD1	CASSSPGGGTNEKLFF	TGTGCCAGCAGCTCCCCAGGGGGGGGAACTAATGAAAAACTGTTTTTT
15	TRBV25-1	few	TRBJ2-5	TRBD2	CASSVPSGRGETQYF	TGTGCCAGCAGTGTTCCTAGCGGGAGGGGAGAGACCCAGTACTTC
14	TRBV28	few	TRBJ2-3	TRBD2	CASSFGRAVDTQYF	TGTGCCAGCAGTTTCGGGAGGGCCGTAGATACGCAGTATTTT
15	TRBV3-1	-	TRBJ1-1	-	CASSQELVGATEAFF	TGTGCCAGCAGCCAAGAGCTCGTGGGTGCCACTGAAGCTTTCTTT
18	TRBV6-1	few	TRBJ2-3	-	CASSEFRPGFTPTDTQYF	TGTGCCAGCAGTGAATTTAGACCGGGATTCACTCCCACAGATACGCAGTATTTT
14	TRBV12-3/TRBV12-4	-	TRBJ2-5	-	CASSLTPDQETQYF	TGTGCCAGCAGTTTAACCCCCGACCAAGAGACCCAGTACTTC
14	TRBV19	few	TRBJ2-7	TRBD1	CASSTTGGSYEQYF	TGTGCCAGTAGTACTACAGGGGGCTCCTACGAGCAGTACTTC
15	TRBV6-1	few	TRBJ2-3	TRBD2	CASAIREGSTDTQYF	TGTGCCAGCGCAATACGGGAGGGTAGCACAGATACGCAGTATTTT
14	TRBV11-1	few	TRBJ2-7	-	CASGGRRVPYEQYF	TGTGCCAGCGGAGGGAGGCGGGTTCCTTACGAGCAGTACTTC
13	TRBV5-1	many	TRBJ2-7	TRBD1	CASTLDRWDEQYF	TGCGCCAGCACCTTGGACAGGTGGGACGAGCAGTACTTC
15	TRBV12-3/TRBV12-4	many	TRBJ2-1	-	CASSLTGTPYNEQFF	TGTGCCAGCAGTTTAACCGGGACACCATACAATGAGCAGTTCTTC
14	TRBV2	few	TRBJ2-7	TRBD2	CASTRGRASYEQYF	TGTGCCAGCACTCGCGGGAGGGCCTCCTACGAGCAGTACTTC
13	TRBV20-1	few	TRBJ2-7	-	CSACRDTTYEQYF	TGCAGTGCCTGTCGGGACACTACCTACGAGCAGTACTTC
15	TRBV5-1	few	TRBJ2-1	-	CASSDEWRVGNEQFF	TGCGCCAGCAGTGATGAATGGCGGGTCGGTAATGAGCAGTTCTTC
15	TRBV24-1	-	TRBJ2-5	-	CATSDRRGPKETQYF	TGTGCCACCAGTGATCGGCGGGGGCCTAAAGAGACCCAGTACTTC
16	TRBV11-2	-	TRBJ2-3	TRBD2	CASRAGGGASTDTQYF	TGTGCCAGCAGGGCCGGGGGAGGGGCAAGCACAGATACGCAGTATTTT
13	TRBV18	few	TRBJ2-1	-	CASSPTYSNEQFF	TGTGCCAGCTCACCCACATACTCCAATGAGCAGTTCTTC
14	TRBV28	few	TRBJ1-1	TRBD1	CASSSTGGGTEAFF	TGTGCCAGCAGTTCCACAGGGGGCGGGACTGAAGCTTTCTTT
14	TRBV7-9	few	TRBJ1-3	-	CASSSDLSGNTIYF	TGTGCCAGCAGCTCGGACCTCTCTGGAAACACCATATATTTT
14	TRBV15	-	TRBJ2-1	TRBD2	CATSRGTSGNEQFF	TGTGCCACCAGCAGAGGGACTAGCGGCAATGAGCAGTTCTTC
14	TRBV7-8	few	TRBJ2-1	TRBD1	CASSLLDRGNEQFF	TGTGCCAGCAGCTTATTGGACAGGGGCAATGAGCAGTTCTTC
15	TRBV15	-	TRBJ2-7	TRBD2	CATSKGLAGVDEQYF	TGTGCCACCAGCAAAGGACTAGCGGGGGTGGATGAGCAGTACTTC
11	TRBV7-9	-	TRBJ2-1	-	CASSPANEQFF	TGTGCCAGCAGTCCCGCGAATGAGCAGTTCTTC
15	TRBV21-1	many	TRBJ2-1	-	CASSIRSGRYNEQFF	TGTGCCAGCAGCATCCGAAGCGGGCGCTACAATGAGCAGTTCTTC
13	TRBV7-3	-	TRBJ2-2	-	CASSTLADGELFF	TGTGCCAGCAGCACGTTAGCAGACGGGGAGCTGTTTTTT
16	TRBV29-1	few	TRBJ1-3	-	CSVEDIGSSSGNTIYF	TGCAGCGTTGAAGATATCGGGTCCAGCTCTGGAAACACCATATATTTT
13	TRBV12-3/TRBV12-4	few	TRBJ2-2	-	CASRLANTGELFF	TGTGCCAGTCGGCTAGCGAACACCGGGGAGCTGTTTTTT
18	TRBV28	few	TRBJ1-5	TRBD1	CASSLHPDRFRSNQPQHF	TGTGCCAGCAGTCTCCACCCGGACAGGTTTCGGAGCAATCAGCCCCAGCATTTT
17	TRBV12-3/TRBV12-4	many	TRBJ2-5	TRBD2	CASSPMGLAGGPETQYF	TGTGCCAGCAGTCCCATGGGACTAGCGGGAGGGCCAGAGACCCAGTACTTC
15	TRBV5-6	-	TRBJ2-5	TRBD2	CASSWGTSVQETQYF	TGTGCCAGCAGCTGGGGGACTAGCGTACAAGAGACCCAGTACTTC
15	TRBV28	-	TRBJ2-3	TRBD1	CASSLMGTGSDTQYF	TGTGCCAGCAGTTTAATGGGGACAGGGTCAGATACGCAGTATTTT
14	TRBV12-3/TRBV12-4	few	TRBJ2-1	-	CASSFRSGNNEQFF	TGTGCCAGCAGTTTTAGATCTGGAAACAATGAGCAGTTCTTC
13	TRBV29-1	many	TRBJ1-1	-	CSVQRDWNTEAFF	TGCAGCGTTCAACGGGACTGGAACACTGAAGCTTTCTTT
12	TRBV20-1	-	TRBJ1-5	-	CSASAQGKPQHF	TGCAGTGCTAGCGCACAGGGAAAGCCCCAGCATTTT
12	TRBV6-2/TRBV6-3	medium-sized	TRBJ1-1	-	CASSDPNTEAFF	TGTGCCAGCAGTGACCCGAACACTGAAGCTTTCTTT
16	TRBV7-9	-	TRBJ2-1	-	CASSLDWAPTYNEQFF	TGTGCCAGCAGCTTAGATTGGGCACCGACCTACAATGAGCAGTTCTTC
13	TRBV2	few	TRBJ2-5	-	CASSDLGVETQYF	TGTGCCAGCAGTGATCTGGGGGTGGAGACCCAGTACTTC
14	TRBV20-1	many	TRBJ2-1	TRBD2	CSARRPSGYNEQFF	TGCAGTGCTAGACGGCCTAGCGGGTACAATGAGCAGTTCTTC
15	TRBV29-1	few	TRBJ2-3	-	CSVEDLLTRTDTQYF	TGCAGCGTTGAAGATCTTCTGACCCGCACAGATACGCAGTATTTT
16	TRBV12-3/TRBV12-4	-	TRBJ2-5	-	CASSFGSGMYQETQYF	TGTGCCAGCAGTTTCGGGAGCGGAATGTACCAAGAGACCCAGTACTTC
19	TRBV28	many	TRBJ2-3	TRBD2	CASSSGPQRLAVLMGTQYF	TGTGCCAGCAGCTCGGGACCCCAGAGACTAGCGGTTCTAATGGGTACGCAGTATTTT
14	TRBV28	few	TRBJ2-3	-	CASLEGATTDTQYF	TGTGCCAGCCTGGAGGGGGCAACCACAGATACGCAGTATTTT